Below, 17 T cell receptor beta chains from the same sample are listed, as sequenced in a study of cytotoxic CD8 clonotypes in ibrutinib-treated CLL. Using immunoSEQ multiplex PCR, the repertoire was profiled, and TCRdb retains in-frame clones only, with some absent. The sample has 100,000 to 150,000 clones, 80% to 90% seen once. Sequenced here: PBMCs, sampled after 24 months of ibrutinib treatment. These receptor sequences come from a human donor with chronic lymphocytic leukemia.

This clone occurred once. This chain joins TRBV5-1 and TRBJ2-5; D may be TRBD1 (5 bases). There are 16 residues in the CDR3. The germline V gene encodes CDR1 SGHRS and CDR2 YFSETQ. The V end lost 0 bases, the J end lost 4 bases, and 16 bases lay between the germline ends. In nucleotides, the CDR3 is TGCGCCAGCAGCTTGGAGGCCAGGGCAGTGCGAGAGACCCAGTACTTC. Encoded protein: CASSLEARAVRETQYF.

This clone was found a few times. V and J are TRBV7-8 and TRBJ1-6; tentatively, D is TRBD1 (5 bases). CDR3 size: 16 residues. V shed 5 bases and J shed 6 bases, with 17 bases lying between them. CDR1 is SGHVS and CDR2 is FQNEAQ in the germline V gene. The CDR3 DNA reads as TGTGCCAGCAGCCCCCGCCCGGGACTAGTTAATTCACCCCTCCACTTT. It encodes CASSPRPGLVNSPLHF.

The V call is TRBV18, the J call TRBJ1-1, with a weak D call TRBD1 (6 bases). The germline V and J ends were trimmed by 4 bases and 0 bases, with 9 bases remaining between them. This CDR3 contains 14 residues. Germline V gene data show CDR1 as KGHSH and CDR2 as LQKENI. In DNA, the CDR3 is TGTGCCAGCTCACGACAGGCAATGAACACTGAAGCTTTCTTT. As protein: CASSRQAMNTEAFF.

The rearrangement joins TRBV2 to TRBJ1-2; possible D gene TRBD1, 6 bases. The V gene lost 5 bases and the J gene lost 6 bases, with 13 bases spanning the gap. The CDR3 runs to 13 residues. Germline CDR1 SNHLY, CDR2 FYNNEI. The CDR3 DNA follows: TGTGCCAGCAGTCCGGACAGAATTAATGGCTACACCTTC. Residues: CASSPDRINGYTF.

The CDR3: CASSPAGGSGNTIYF. CDR3 coding DNA: TGTGCCAGCAGCCCTGCCGGGGGGTCTGGAAACACCATATATTTT. The rearrangement links TRBV6-5 to TRBJ1-3; the D gene is possibly TRBD1 (5 bases). Germline CDR1 is MNHEY and CDR2 is SVGAGI. The CDR3 spans 15 residues. V dropped 6 bases and J dropped 1 base, with 13 bases sitting between them.

The chain links TRBV10-3 to TRBJ1-1; D gene unclear. The CDR3 is 13 amino acids. Germline-derived CDR1 and CDR2 are ENHRY and SYGVKD. Trimming pared 2 bases from V and 11 bases from J, leaving 15 bases between. The CDR3 protein is CAISEPRPVRAFF. DNA of the CDR3: TGTGCCATCAGTGAGCCCCGGCCGGTCCGTGCTTTCTTT.

The table lists this clone with a few counts. This chain joins TRBV5-1 and TRBJ1-3, with a weak D call TRBD1 (5 bases). The germline V gene encodes CDR1 SGHRS and CDR2 YFSETQ. The length of the CDR3 is 17 residues. The V gene lost 4 bases and the J gene lost 0 bases, with 17 bases spanning the gap. CDR3 bases: TGCGCCAGCAGCCTAGCCCCCGGGACGGTCTCTGGAAACACCATATATTTT. Translated, it gives CASSLAPGTVSGNTIYF.

CDR3 DNA: TGTGCCAGCAGTCCCTATACAGGGATCGGGCCCGGGGAGCTGTTTTTT. This sequence encodes CASSPYTGIGPGELFF. The chain couples TRBV11-2 to TRBJ2-2; a weak D match, TRBD1 (6 bases). The germline V gene encodes CDR1 SGHAT and CDR2 FQNNGV. V shed 6 bases and J shed 6 bases, with 20 bases lying between them. The length of the CDR3 is 16 residues.

The CDR3 DNA reads TGTGCCAGCAGTGAACACTCCCGTGGACGGCACTACGAGCAGTACTTC. Translated: CASSEHSRGRHYEQYF. The chain employs TRBV28 and TRBJ2-7; unclear D gene. The CDR3 is 16 amino acids. V was pared by 5 bases and J by 3 bases, with 20 bases between. Germline CDR1 and CDR2: MDHEN and SYDVKM. Looking up the rest from reference TRBV28 and TRBJ2-7 gives the full variable domain: DVKVTQSSRYLVKRTGEKVFLECVQDMDHENMFWYRQDPGLGLRLIYFSYDVKMKEKGDIPEGYSVSREKKERFSLILESASTNQTSMYLCASSEHSRGRHYEQYFGPGTRLTVT.

This clone was picked up one time. V and J are TRBV2 and TRBJ2-3; 12 bases are a match to TRBD1. This CDR3 is 15 amino acids long. Germline-derived CDR1 and CDR2 are SNHLY and FYNNEI. With V trimmed by 6 bases and J by 5 bases, 6 bases remained unmatched. The CDR3 DNA sequence: TGTGCCAGCAGGGGGACAGGGGGCTGGGGAGATACGCAGTATTTT. It translates to CASRGTGGWGDTQYF.

V usage is TRBV9 and J usage is TRBJ1-4; no firm D call. Germline V CDR1 and CDR2: SGDLS, YYNGEE. V gave up 4 bases and J gave up 3 bases, with 4 bases separating them. The CDR3 is 12 residues long. The CDR3, as DNA: TGTGCCAGCAGCTTTCCTAATGAAAAACTGTTTTTT. As protein: CASSFPNEKLFF.

The genes are TRBV15 and TRBJ2-3; D possibly uses TRBD1 or TRBD2 (5 bases each). The V gene's germline CDR1 is LNHNV and CDR2 YYDKDF (reference sequence). Trimming removed 0 bases from V and 6 bases from J, with 13 bases in between. CDR3 length: 15 residues. CDR3 residues: CATSRDGGNPDTQYF. CDR3 in DNA: TGTGCCACCAGCAGAGATGGGGGAAACCCCGATACGCAGTATTTT.

V and J are TRBV5-1 and TRBJ2-3; D remains unclear. Trimming stripped 1 base from V and 1 base from J, with 4 bases between. The germline gives CDR1 SGHRS, CDR2 YFSETQ. The CDR3 has 13 residues. The CDR3 reads CASSLPRTDTQYF. The CDR3 DNA sequence: TGCGCCAGCAGCTTGCCCCGCACAGATACGCAGTATTTT.

V gene TRBV9 combines with J gene TRBJ2-5, with 13 nucleotides matching TRBD2. In germline, CDR1 is SGDLS, CDR2 YYNGEE. With V trimmed by 4 bases and J by 5 bases, 5 bases remained unmatched. This CDR3 spans 15 amino acids. In DNA, the CDR3 is TGTGCCAGCAGCCCACTAGCGGGAGGGTGGGAGACCCAGTACTTC. Protein: CASSPLAGGWETQYF.

This clone was counted only a few times. This chain uses TRBV28 with TRBJ1-1, with D tentatively TRBD1 (5 bases). V lost 2 bases and J 4 bases, leaving 14 bases between the germline ends. The germline V gene has CDR1 MDHEN and CDR2 SYDVKM. The CDR3 length is 15 residues. This CDR3 is CASSLGEGVGTEAFF. The CDR3 DNA sequence: TGTGCCAGCAGTTTAGGGGAAGGGGTCGGCACTGAAGCTTTCTTT. Full variable domain (rest looked up from reference TRBV28 and TRBJ1-1): DVKVTQSSRYLVKRTGEKVFLECVQDMDHENMFWYRQDPGLGLRLIYFSYDVKMKEKGDIPEGYSVSREKKERFSLILESASTNQTSMYLCASSLGEGVGTEAFFGQGTRLTVV.

J is TRBJ2-5 and V is TRBV5-1, with 7 positions matching TRBD1. Germline V CDR1 and CDR2: SGHRS, YFSETQ. The CDR3 totals 14 residues. V gave up 3 bases and J gave up 2 bases; unmatched junction bases: 4. The CDR3 loop is CASSSRGQQETQYF. The CDR3 DNA reads as TGCGCCAGCAGCTCAAGGGGACAGCAAGAGACCCAGTACTTC.

This clone has more than one count but fewer than ten. The rearrangement joins TRBV5-1 to TRBJ2-1; possible D gene TRBD1, 5 bases. This CDR3 has 15 residues. From germline, CDR1 is SGHRS and CDR2 YFSETQ. With 2 bases removed from V and 6 bases from J, the gap between germline ends came to 15 bases. CDR3 residues: CASSLGAGLGNEQFF. CDR3 sequence (DNA): TGCGCCAGCAGCTTAGGTGCAGGGCTCGGCAATGAGCAGTTCTTC.